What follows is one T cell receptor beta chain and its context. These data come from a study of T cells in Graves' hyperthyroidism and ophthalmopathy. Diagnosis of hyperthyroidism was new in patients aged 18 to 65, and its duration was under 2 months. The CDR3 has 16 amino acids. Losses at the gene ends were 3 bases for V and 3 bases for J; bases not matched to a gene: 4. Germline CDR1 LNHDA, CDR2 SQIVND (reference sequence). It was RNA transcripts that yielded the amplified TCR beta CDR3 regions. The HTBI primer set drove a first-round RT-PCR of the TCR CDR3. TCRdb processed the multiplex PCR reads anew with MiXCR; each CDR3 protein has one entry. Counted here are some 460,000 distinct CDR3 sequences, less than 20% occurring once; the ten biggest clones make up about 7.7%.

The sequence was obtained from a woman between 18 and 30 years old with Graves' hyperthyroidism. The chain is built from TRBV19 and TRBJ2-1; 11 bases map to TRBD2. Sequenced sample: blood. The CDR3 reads CASSMGGTSGYNEQFF. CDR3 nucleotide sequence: TGTGCCAGTAGTATGGGAGGGACTAGCGGCTACAATGAGCAGTTCTTC.